This entry lists 15 T cell receptor beta chains sequenced from one sample in a study of blood T cell repertoires in COVID-19. Some clones are missing from TCRdb's copy, which holds only in-frame ones; the method was immunoSEQ multiplex PCR. The profile covers roughly 150,000 clones, with around nine tenths appearing a single time and roughly 2% taken by the ten largest. Sequenced: peripheral blood. The receptors come from a man between 45 and 60 years old who had recovered from COVID-19.

This clone showed up just once. CDR3 in DNA: TGTGCCAGCAGCCCGGGACAGGGAAAACAGCCCCAGCATTTT. Amino acids: CASSPGQGKQPQHF. V is TRBV7-9 and J is TRBJ1-5, with 9 bases lining up with TRBD1. Trimming took 5 bases from V and 7 from J; bases not matched to a gene: 6. The CDR3 runs 14 residues. The germline V gene encodes CDR1 SEHNR and CDR2 FQNEAQ (reference sequence). Combining the CDR3 with reference TRBV7-9 and TRBJ1-5 gives the whole variable domain DTGVSQNPRHKITKRGQNVTFRCDPISEHNRLYWYRQTLGQGPEFLTYFQNEAQLEKSRLLSDRFSAERPKGSFSTLEIQRTEQGDSAMYLCASSPGQGKQPQHFGDGTRLSIL.

The chain links TRBV5-5 to TRBJ2-1; maybe TRBD1 (6 bases). The CDR3 is made up of 18 amino acids. V shed 4 bases and J shed 5 bases, with 25 bases lying between them. From germline, CDR1 is SGHKS and CDR2 YYEKEE (reference sequence). For the CDR3, the DNA is TGTGCCAGCAGCATCGGGATCGTCGGCAGGGGCCAGAACAATGAGCAGTTCTTC. The encoded protein is CASSIGIVGRGQNNEQFF.

The J gene is TRBJ1-4, the V gene TRBV27; TRBD1 aligns across 8 bases. With 4 bases clipped from V and 4 bases from J, the junction kept 5 bases outside the gene matches. CDR3 length: 15 residues. Germline V lookup: CDR1 MNHEY, CDR2 SMNVEV (reference sequence). DNA for the CDR3: TGTGCCAGCAGTTCCACAGGGGGTTTTAATGAAAAACTGTTTTTT. This gives the protein CASSSTGGFNEKLFF.

The V gene is TRBV4-3, the J gene TRBJ2-7; weak D call: TRBD1 (5 bases). The germline gives CDR1 LGHNA, CDR2 YSLEER. V shed 0 bases and J shed 2 bases, with 11 bases lying between them. The CDR3 loop spans 15 amino acids. This chain's CDR3 is CASSQERQGTYEQYF. The CDR3 DNA reads as TGCGCCAGCAGCCAAGAAAGGCAGGGTACCTACGAGCAGTACTTC.

The rearrangement joins TRBV5-5 to TRBJ1-3; D unresolved. In germline, CDR1 is SGHKS, CDR2 YYEKEE (reference sequence). This CDR3 is 14 amino acids long. Trimming removed 5 bases at V and 4 bases at J, with 13 bases between. The CDR3 DNA is TGTGCCAGCAGTACCGAACGGCGGGGAAACACCATATATTTT. It encodes CASSTERRGNTIYF. Looking up the rest from reference TRBV5-5 and TRBJ1-3 gives the full variable domain: DAGVTQSPTHLIKTRGQQVTLRCSPISGHKSVSWYQQVLGQGPQFIFQYYEKEERGRGNFPDRFSARQFPNYSSELNVNALLLGDSALYLCASSTERRGNTIYFGEGSWLTVV.

The chain links TRBV27 to TRBJ2-7; 9 nucleotides line up with TRBD1. The V segment lost 6 bases and the J segment 2 bases; nucleotides outside the gene matches: 8. This CDR3 contains 15 residues. The germline V gene has CDR1 MNHEY and CDR2 SMNVEV (reference sequence). Written as DNA, the CDR3 is TGTGCCAGCAGCCGCCCCGGACAGGGGACCTACGAGCAGTACTTC. Its protein is CASSRPGQGTYEQYF.

V usage is TRBV18 and J usage is TRBJ2-7; 10 positions agree with TRBD1. With 5 bases clipped from V and 5 bases from J, the junction kept 6 bases outside the gene matches. Looked up from germline, CDR1 is KGHSH and CDR2 is LQKENI. This CDR3 is 14 amino acids long. The CDR3 coding sequence is TGTGCCAGCTCAAGGGGGGACAGGGGCCACGAGCAGTACTTC. Translating gives CASSRGDRGHEQYF.

In its sample, this clone was seen once. This chain joins TRBV27 and TRBJ2-5, with 10 bases fitting TRBD2. CDR3 length equals 16 residues. V gave up 2 bases and J gave up 4 bases; unmatched junction bases: 7. Germline V gives CDR1 MNHEY, CDR2 SMNVEV (reference sequence). The CDR3: CASSLGASGRGETQYF. CDR3 sequence (DNA): TGTGCCAGCAGTTTAGGGGCTAGCGGGAGAGGAGAGACCCAGTACTTC.

This clone was detected only once. This chain joins TRBV2 and TRBJ1-4; D ambiguous. V dropped 1 base and J dropped 6 bases, with 12 bases sitting between them. Germline CDR1 SNHLY, CDR2 FYNNEI. This CDR3 has 15 residues. CDR3 DNA sequence: TGTGCCAGCAGTGAAGGCGGCAATCTGGATGAAAAACTGTTTTTT. This encodes CASSEGGNLDEKLFF.

V is TRBV5-4 and J is TRBJ1-5, with TRBD1 matching over 9 bases. The junction had 9 bases not matched to a gene; V was cut back by 4 bases and J by 7 bases. The germline gives CDR1 SGHNT, CDR2 YYREEE (reference sequence). The CDR3 is 15 residues long. CDR3 coding DNA: TGTGCCAGCAGCACGGGGGGGGACAGGGTCCAGCCCCAGCATTTT. Its translation is CASSTGGDRVQPQHF.

The J gene is TRBJ2-7, the V gene TRBV7-8; tentative D call: TRBD2 (6 bases). CDR1 SGHVS and CDR2 FQNEAQ come from the germline V gene. Trimming pared 3 bases from V and 6 bases from J, leaving 9 bases between. This CDR3 contains 12 residues. DNA of the CDR3: TGTGCCAGCAGCTTGGAGGGATTCGAGCAGTACTTC. Translated, it gives CASSLEGFEQYF.

This chain links TRBV5-8 with TRBJ1-1; no definite D call. The germline V and J ends were trimmed by 1 base and 3 bases, with 4 bases remaining between them. The length of the CDR3 is 12 residues. Germline V lookup: CDR1 SGHTS, CDR2 YDEGEE. CDR3 sequence (DNA): TGTGCCAGCAGCTTGATCTACACTGAAGCTTTCTTT. This sequence encodes CASSLIYTEAFF.

J is TRBJ1-5 and V is TRBV28, with D perhaps matching TRBD1 (6 bases). The CDR3 loop spans 17 amino acids. Germline V CDR1 and CDR2: MDHEN, SYDVKM. V was trimmed by 6 bases and J by 0 bases, leaving 18 bases between them. For the CDR3, the DNA is TGTGCCAGCAGGTACAGGGAAGGTGGATATAGCAATCAGCCCCAGCATTTT. Protein product: CASRYREGGYSNQPQHF. The whole variable domain, remainder taken from reference TRBV28 and TRBJ1-5, is DVKVTQSSRYLVKRTGEKVFLECVQDMDHENMFWYRQDPGLGLRLIYFSYDVKMKEKGDIPEGYSVSREKKERFSLILESASTNQTSMYLCASRYREGGYSNQPQHFGDGTRLSIL.

The V call is TRBV30, the J call TRBJ2-4, with TRBD2 matching 13 bases. Germline CDR1 is GTSNPN and CDR2 is SVGIG (reference sequence). The CDR3 is 14 amino acids. V lost 2 bases to trimming and J lost 12 bases; unmatched junction nucleotides: 7. The CDR3: CAWSLGLAGSRQYF. The CDR3 DNA follows: TGTGCCTGGAGTCTGGGACTAGCGGGGTCTCGTCAGTACTTC.

This chain links TRBV6-5 with TRBJ2-7; 8 bases line up with TRBD2. Trimming at V came to 4 bases and at J to 3 bases, leaving 8 bases not matched to a gene. The V gene's germline CDR1 is MNHEY and CDR2 SVGAGI. The CDR3 length is 15 residues. The CDR3 here is CASSSGGGGGYEQYF. The DNA for the CDR3 is TGTGCCAGCAGTTCGGGGGGGGGCGGTGGCTACGAGCAGTACTTC.